This T cell receptor (beta chain) was recovered during a study of T cell responses to AZD1222 COVID-19 vaccine. Study-level points and caveats: There were mostly white British donors and more females than males, and clonal diversity was possibly underestimated.

The count of this clone is one. The antigen is undetermined. Sequencing used immunoSEQ multiplex PCR; TCRdb keeps in-frame clones, though not all of them. The sample lists tens of thousands of clones; roughly 88% were seen once. The clonotype originates from an adult in good health. The source was peripheral blood, collected on day 0 of AZD1222 vaccination.

The CDR3 region has the DNA TGTGCCAGCAGTTCTTTGGGGGGAAGCTCCTACGAGCAGTACTTC. Translating it yields CASSSLGGSSYEQYF. The chain has TRBV28 and TRBJ2-7; tentatively, D is TRBD2 (6 bases). The CDR3 consists of 15 residues. With 4 bases removed from V and 0 bases from J, the gap between germline ends came to 13 bases. The germline V gene has CDR1 MDHEN and CDR2 SYDVKM.